This T cell receptor beta chain was sequenced for a study of T cell repertoires in cytomegalovirus infection. About the research overall: In public TCR beta signatures, there were indications of both CMV infection and matching HLA type. Findings of the study overall: HLA-C-restricted CMV clonotypes gave the most frequent clonotype in two of eight donors. The cumulative frequency of public TCR beta families identified carriers of CMV plus the relevant HLA.

TCRdb used MiXCR to reprocess the reads, holding one entry per CDR3 protein. The sample carries around 740,000 distinct CDR3 sequences, 35% recorded once. As for this clonotype: Its antigen is not identified. The junction and the germline gene differ at one end; a read error may be behind it.

The sample comprised PBMCs. The sequence was collected from a human donor in good health (CMV status not recorded). Some clones in this sample may be carry-over from other donors' samples.

The CDR3, as DNA: TGTGCCAGCAGCCTGGTCGGGACTGCTTTAGATACGCAGTCTTTT. Its translation is CASSLVGTALDTQSF. The chain joins TRBV7-2 to TRBJ2-3; a weak D match, TRBD2 (6 bases). The CDR3 extends over 15 amino acids. Germline V gene data show CDR1 as SGHTA and CDR2 as FQGNSA. The variable domain in full, completed from reference TRBV7-2 and TRBJ2-3, reads GAGVSQSPSNKVTEKGKDVELRCDPISGHTALYWYRQSLGQGLEFLIYFQGNSAPDKSGLPSDRFSAERTGGSVSTLTIQRTQQEDSAVYLCASSLVGTALDTQSFGPGTRLTVL.